The TCR beta chain under discussion was sequenced for a study of neurological immune-mediated disorders. Every sequencing run gave over 190 million TCR-beta sequences, taken from 15-18 subjects. TCRdb re-derived calls from the 5' RACE reads in MiXCR, one entry per CDR3 protein. The data show around 76,000 distinct CDR3 sequences, about 10% seen once. Time point given: longitudinal time-point 1 (baseline). This clonotype was counted at least ten times. The receptor was isolated from a man aged 30-40 years in good health. Sequencing used PBMCs.

The CDR3 here is CASRTSGTSYEQYF. The CDR3 nucleotides read TGCGCCAGCAGGACTAGCGGGACCTCCTACGAGCAGTACTTC. The gene calls are TRBV5-1 and TRBJ2-7; 11 bases are a match to TRBD2. The length of the CDR3 is 14 residues. V lost 5 bases, J lost 0 bases, and 1 base stayed unmatched. Looked up from germline, CDR1 is SGHRS and CDR2 is YFSETQ.